Below, 5 T cell receptor beta chains from the same sample are listed, as sequenced in a study of cytomegalovirus exposure and HLA in healthy donors. The PCR used 60 Vbeta and 13 Jbeta primers. Repertoires were generated with immunoSEQ multiplex PCR, while TCRdb's copy carries only in-frame clones and drops some. The sample includes some 100,000 clones, roughly 82% of them seen just once. The specimen was PBMCs. These receptors were collected from a man aged 35 to 55 in good health and CMV-seropositive.

The genes are TRBV6-1 and TRBJ2-5; 10 nucleotides match TRBD1. The CDR3 totals 16 residues. Germline V gene data show CDR1 as MNHNS and CDR2 as SASEGT. With 4 bases clipped from V and 5 bases from J, the junction kept 10 bases outside the gene matches. CDR3 amino acids: CASSGRADRGGETQYF. For the CDR3, the DNA is TGTGCCAGCAGTGGTAGGGCGGACAGGGGGGGTGAGACCCAGTACTTC.

This clone was counted a single time. The chain joins TRBV25-1 to TRBJ1-6, with 8 bases identical to TRBD1. Germline CDR1 and CDR2: MGHDK and SYGVNS. This CDR3 comprises 15 residues. V was clipped by 6 bases and J by 8 bases; unmatched bases: 9. The CDR3 region has the DNA TGTGCCAGCAGAGGACCGGACAGGGCTGATTCACCCCTCCACTTT. Encoded protein: CASRGPDRADSPLHF.

The V call is TRBV11-1, the J call TRBJ2-4; D is possibly TRBD1 (6 bases). The CDR3 contains 15 residues. The V and J ends lost 1 base and 12 bases respectively, with 19 bases between them. Germline CDR1 is SGHAT and CDR2 is FQDESV (reference sequence). This CDR3 is CASSLGSGAVYSQYF. Here the CDR3 DNA reads TGTGCCAGCAGCTTAGGGTCAGGGGCGGTATACAGTCAGTACTTC.

This clone turned up a few times. Other nucleotide sequences in the sample specify the same CDR3. This chain links TRBV19 with TRBJ2-1; D is undetermined. V was pared by 1 base and J by 3 bases, with 7 bases between. Per the germline V gene, CDR1 is LNHDA and CDR2 is SQIVND (reference sequence). This CDR3 region has 14 residues. The CDR3 spells CASSIGGDYNEQFF. The CDR3 DNA sequence: TGTGCCAGTAGTATAGGAGGAGACTACAATGAGCAGTTCTTC.

This clone showed up just a few times. V is TRBV19 and J is TRBJ2-3; 8 positions agree with TRBD2. Germline loops: CDR1 LNHDA, CDR2 SQIVND (reference sequence). CDR3 length: 16 residues. The trim removed 4 bases at V and 3 bases at J, leaving 9 bases unmatched. Here the CDR3 reads CASSKGGVAGTDTQYF. In nucleotides, the CDR3 is TGTGCCAGTAGTAAAGGTGGGGTAGCGGGGACAGATACGCAGTATTTT.